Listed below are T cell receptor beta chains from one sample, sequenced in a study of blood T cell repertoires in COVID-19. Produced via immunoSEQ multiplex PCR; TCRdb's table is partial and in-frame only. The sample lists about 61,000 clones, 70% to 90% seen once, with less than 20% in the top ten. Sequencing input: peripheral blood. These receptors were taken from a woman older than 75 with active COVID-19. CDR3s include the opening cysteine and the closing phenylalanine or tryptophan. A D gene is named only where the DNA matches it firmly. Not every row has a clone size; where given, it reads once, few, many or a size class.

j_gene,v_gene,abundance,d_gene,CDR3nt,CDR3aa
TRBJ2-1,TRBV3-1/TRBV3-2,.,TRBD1,TGTGCCAGCAAGAGGACAGGGATCTTCTATGAGCAGTTCTTC,CASKRTGIFYEQFF
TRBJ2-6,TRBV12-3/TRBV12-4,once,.,TGTGCCAGCAGTTTTGTGACAGGCAGCGTCCTGACTTTC,CASSFVTGSVLTF
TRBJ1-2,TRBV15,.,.,TGTGCCACCAGCAGAGAAGGGGGACGAGACTATGGCTACACCTTC,CATSREGGRDYGYTF
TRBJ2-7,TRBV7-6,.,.,TGTGCCAGCAGCTCCGGAGAATCGTCTTACGAGCAGTACTTC,CASSSGESSYEQYF
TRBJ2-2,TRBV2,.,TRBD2,TGTGCCGGTAGCGGGGGGCCGAACACCGGGGAGCTGTTTTTT,CAGSGGPNTGELFF
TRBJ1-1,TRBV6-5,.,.,TGTGCCAGCACTCAGGGGACAAGTAAGACTGAAGCTTTCTTT,CASTQGTSKTEAFF
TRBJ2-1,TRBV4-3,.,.,TGCGCCAGCAGCCCGGACAGCTTTAACTACAATGAGCAGTTCTTC,CASSPDSFNYNEQFF
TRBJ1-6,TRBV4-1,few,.,TGCGCCAGCAGCCAAGATCAGGGCAGTAAACCCAATTCACCCCTCCACTTT,CASSQDQGSKPNSPLHF
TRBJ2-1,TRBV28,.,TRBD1,TGTGCCAGCAGTGAACCGGGACAGGGGCGAGAGCAGTTCTTC,CASSEPGQGREQFF
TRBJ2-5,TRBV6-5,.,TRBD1,TGTGCCAGCAGGATCCAGGGGGCGGTCCAAGAGACCCAGTACTTC,CASRIQGAVQETQYF
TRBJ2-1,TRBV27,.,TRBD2,TGTGCCAGCAGTTTGCTAGCGGGTGACTCCTACAATGAGCAGTTCTTC,CASSLLAGDSYNEQFF
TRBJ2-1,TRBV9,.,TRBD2,TGTGCCAGCAGCGTGATGTCAGCGGGGGGTAATGAGCAGTTCTTC,CASSVMSAGGNEQFF
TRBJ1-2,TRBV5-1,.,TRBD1,TGCGCCAGCAGCTTGACAGGGGCCGGCTACACCTTC,CASSLTGAGYTF
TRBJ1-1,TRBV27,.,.,TGTGCCAGCAGTTCCCGAGGGGGATTCATGAACACTGAAGCTTTCTTT,CASSSRGGFMNTEAFF
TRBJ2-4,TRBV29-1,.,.,TGCAGCGCCCTTGGGGGGACAGCCAAAAACATTCAGTACTTC,CSALGGTAKNIQYF
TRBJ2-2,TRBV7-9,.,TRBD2,TGTGCCAGCAGCTCAACGGGGGGGCCGTACGGGGAGCTGTTTTTT,CASSSTGGPYGELFF